Listed below are T cell receptor beta chains from one sample, sequenced in a study of cytomegalovirus exposure and HLA in healthy donors. Here immunoSEQ multiplex PCR was the method, and the copy in TCRdb shows in-frame clones only, minus some. The sample lists roughly 190,000 clones; just under 75% were seen once. The sequenced sample was PBMCs. Receptors originate from a woman younger than 45 in good health and CMV-seropositive. The CDR3 runs from the conserved cysteine through the conserved F or W. The D gene is left open where the match is weak. Clone size, where shown, is once, few, many, or a class for clones that have expanded.

>TRBV29-1|-|TRBJ2-7|TRBD2
CSVEGKSEGSGSSYEQYF
TGCAGCGTTGAAGGAAAATCCGAAGGAAGCGGGAGCTCCTACGAGCAGTACTTC
>TRBV5-5|-|TRBJ2-7|TRBD1
CASGERIRDRGHEQYF
TGTGCCAGCGGCGAACGTATCCGGGACAGGGGCCACGAGCAGTACTTC
>TRBV11-2|-|TRBJ2-4|TRBD1
CASGQGGKNIQYF
TGTGCCAGCGGACAGGGGGGCAAAAACATTCAGTACTTC
>TRBV11-2|-|TRBJ2-2|-
CASFGGTGPGELFF
TGTGCCAGCTTTGGAGGGACGGGACCCGGGGAGCTGTTTTTT
>TRBV5-1|-|TRBJ2-1|-
CATRARASEWGFHNEQFF
TGCGCCACCAGGGCCCGGGCTTCAGAGTGGGGCTTCCACAATGAGCAGTTCTTC
>TRBV5-1|-|TRBJ1-1|-
CASSLAPQGGTEAFF
TGCGCCAGCAGCTTGGCCCCACAGGGTGGGACTGAAGCTTTCTTT
>TRBV19|-|TRBJ1-5|-
CASSIDGQPQHF
TGTGCCAGTAGTATAGACGGTCAGCCCCAGCATTTT
>TRBV5-1|few|TRBJ2-7|TRBD2
CASSLGLAEYEQYF
TGCGCCAGCAGCCTTGGACTAGCGGAATACGAGCAGTACTTC
>TRBV5-1|-|TRBJ2-7|TRBD1
CASSHGTGPYEQYF
TGCGCCAGCAGCCACGGGACAGGGCCGTACGAGCAGTACTTC
>TRBV6-1|-|TRBJ2-7|TRBD2
CASTEREAYEQYF
TGTGCCAGCACTGAGCGGGAAGCCTACGAGCAGTACTTC
>TRBV6-7|few|TRBJ1-5|-
CAPWDGGGTQHF
TGTGCCCCTTGGGACGGGGGGGGTACCCAGCATTTT
>TRBV19|-|TRBJ2-1|TRBD1
CALQGSSYNEQFF
TGTGCCTTACAGGGGTCCTCCTACAATGAGCAGTTCTTC
>TRBV11-2|once|TRBJ2-1|-
CASSGRDLGNEQFF
TGTGCCAGCAGCGGCCGGGACTTAGGGAATGAGCAGTTCTTC
>TRBV7-9|-|TRBJ2-1|TRBD2
CASSILQRGQGRGDEQFF
TGTGCCAGCAGCATACTCCAGCGGGGGCAGGGCAGAGGGGATGAGCAGTTCTTC
>TRBV28|-|TRBJ2-2|TRBD2
CASSLGIAGGAGELFF
TGTGCCAGCAGTTTGGGGATAGCGGGAGGTGCCGGGGAGCTGTTTTTT
>TRBV27|-|TRBJ2-2|-
CASSPVLSGGELFF
TGTGCCAGCAGTCCGGTCTTGTCTGGCGGGGAGCTGTTTTTT
>TRBV25-1|-|TRBJ2-1|-
CASSGQEFTYNEQFF
TGTGCCAGCAGCGGACAAGAGTTTACCTACAATGAGCAGTTCTTC
>TRBV18|-|TRBJ1-3|TRBD1
CASSPRDRTGNTIYF
TGTGCCAGCTCACCGCGGGACAGGACTGGAAACACCATATATTTT
>TRBV28|-|TRBJ1-1|-
CASSFTGSAPGAFF
TGTGCCAGCAGTTTCACAGGGAGCGCGCCTGGAGCTTTCTTT
>TRBV7-6|-|TRBJ2-7|TRBD1
CASSLGRDSSYEQYF
TGTGCCAGCAGCTTAGGCCGGGACAGCTCCTACGAGCAGTACTTC
>TRBV5-4|-|TRBJ2-6|-
CASSPQGISGANVLTF
TGTGCCAGCAGCCCACAGGGAATCTCTGGGGCCAACGTCCTGACTTTC
>TRBV27|-|TRBJ1-1|-
CASRESGNTEAFF
TGTGCCAGCAGGGAATCAGGGAACACTGAAGCTTTCTTT
>TRBV19|-|TRBJ2-2|-
CASSIDGAPGTGELFF
TGTGCCAGTAGTATAGATGGAGCGCCGGGGACCGGGGAGCTGTTTTTT
>TRBV19|-|TRBJ2-7|-
CASSIVTAGEQYF
TGTGCCAGTAGTATTGTCACGGCGGGGGAGCAGTACTTC
>TRBV29-1|-|TRBJ2-7|-
CRARGTVFYEWYF
TGCAGGGCTCGCGGGACAGTCTTTTACGAGTGGTACTTC
>TRBV6-4|once|TRBJ2-7|TRBD2
CASSDQAGSEQYF
TGTGCCAGCAGTGATCAAGCGGGGAGCGAGCAGTACTTC
>TRBV5-4|-|TRBJ2-7|-
CASSPHGGSQAEQYF
TGTGCCAGCAGTCCCCACGGAGGGAGTCAGGCCGAGCAGTACTTC
>TRBV5-1|few|TRBJ2-5|-
CASSLDRVKTQYF
TGCGCCAGCAGCCTGGACAGAGTTAAGACCCAGTACTTC
>TRBV2|-|TRBJ1-1|-
CASSEGSYRERARNTEAFF
TGTGCCAGCAGTGAAGGGTCGTACAGGGAAAGGGCGCGGAACACTGAAGCTTTCTTT
>TRBV27|-|TRBJ1-6|-
CASSPRPTVNNSPLHF
TGTGCCAGCAGTCCTCGCCCGACAGTGAATAATTCACCCCTCCACTTT
>TRBV28|-|TRBJ1-1|-
CATGRQVWTEAFF
TGTGCCACCGGCCGACAGGTATGGACTGAAGCTTTCTTT
>TRBV18|once|TRBJ2-2|TRBD1
CASSPRDSMNTGELFF
TGTGCCAGCTCACCCCGGGACAGCATGAACACCGGGGAGCTGTTTTTT
>TRBV6-4|-|TRBJ1-5|-
CASSPTSSNQPQHF
TGTGCCAGCAGCCCTACGTCTAGCAATCAGCCCCAGCATTTT
>TRBV5-1|-|TRBJ1-2|TRBD1
CASSPGTGGAFYGYTF
TGCGCCAGCAGCCCCGGGACAGGGGGCGCGTTCTATGGCTACACCTTC
>TRBV7-9|-|TRBJ1-4|-
CASSPGGTDEKLFF
TGTGCCAGCAGCCCGGGGGGGACGGATGAAAAACTGTTTTTT
>TRBV2|-|TRBJ2-3|-
CASSESSSSTDTQYF
TGTGCCAGCAGTGAGTCTAGCTCCTCCACAGATACGCAGTATTTT
>TRBV2|once|TRBJ1-5|-
CASSEPGGNQPQHF
TGTGCCAGCAGTGAGCCAGGGGGCAATCAGCCCCAGCATTTT
>TRBV6-1|-|TRBJ2-7|-
CASSEGLAYEQYF
TGTGCCAGCAGTGAGGGACTGGCCTACGAGCAGTACTTC
>TRBV14|-|TRBJ1-1|-
CASSLTKGGTEAFF
TGTGCCAGCAGCTTGACCAAGGGAGGCACTGAAGCTTTCTTT
>TRBV28|few|TRBJ1-1|TRBD1
CASSLNLVGTGGLNTEAFF
TGTGCCAGCAGTTTAAACCTCGTTGGGACAGGGGGCTTGAACACTGAAGCTTTCTTT
>TRBV13|few|TRBJ2-7|-
CASSLEGPRGEQYF
TGTGCCAGCAGCTTAGAGGGCCCTCGGGGGGAGCAGTACTTC
>TRBV4-2|few|TRBJ2-2|TRBD2
CASSPGLDTGELFF
TGTGCCAGCAGCCCGGGACTAGACACCGGGGAGCTGTTTTTT
>TRBV5-1|few|TRBJ2-1|TRBD2
CASRPLAGVGEQFF
TGCGCCAGCAGGCCCCTAGCGGGAGTTGGTGAGCAGTTCTTC
>TRBV6-4|few|TRBJ2-1|TRBD1
CASSDSWDSHYNEQFF
TGTGCCAGCAGTGACTCGTGGGACAGCCATTACAATGAGCAGTTCTTC
>TRBV28|few|TRBJ1-1|-
CASSLIMRLNTEAFF
TGTGCCAGCAGTTTAATAATGAGGTTGAACACTGAAGCTTTCTTT
>TRBV28|-|TRBJ1-2|-
CASEEGGNYGYTF
TGTGCCAGCGAGGAGGGAGGTAACTATGGCTACACCTTC
>TRBV5-1|-|TRBJ2-1|TRBD2
CASSLGLADLNEQFF
TGCGCCAGCAGCTTGGGACTAGCGGATTTAAATGAGCAGTTCTTC
>TRBV25-1|-|TRBJ2-7|-
CASSGGEQYF
TGTGCCAGCAGTGGAGGAGAGCAGTACTTC
>TRBV6-1|-|TRBJ1-4|-
CASTGESNEKLFF
TGTGCCAGCACGGGGGAGTCTAATGAAAAACTGTTTTTT
>TRBV27|-|TRBJ2-2|TRBD2
CASSSLAGANTGELFF
TGTGCCAGCAGTTCACTAGCGGGCGCGAACACCGGGGAGCTGTTTTTT
>TRBV9|-|TRBJ1-5|TRBD1
CASSTGTGAITPQHF
TGTGCCAGCAGCACCGGGACAGGGGCAATCACGCCCCAGCATTTT
>TRBV5-8|-|TRBJ2-5|TRBD1
CASSYGRRQGEETQYF
TGTGCCAGCAGCTACGGACGCCGACAGGGGGAAGAGACCCAGTACTTC
>TRBV2|-|TRBJ2-2|TRBD2
CASSASGVTGELFF
TGTGCCAGCTCGGCTAGCGGGGTCACCGGGGAGCTGTTTTTT
>TRBV6-1|once|TRBJ1-1|TRBD1
CASKATGGRGTEAFF
TGTGCCAGCAAGGCGACAGGGGGTCGGGGCACTGAAGCTTTCTTT
>TRBV10-3|-|TRBJ2-2|-
CAISDREGETGELFF
TGTGCCATCAGTGACCGTGAGGGTGAGACCGGGGAGCTGTTTTTT
>TRBV6-6|-|TRBJ1-5|TRBD1
CASSPGQGGDQPQHF
TGTGCCAGCAGCCCCGGACAGGGTGGCGATCAGCCCCAGCATTTT
>TRBV25-1|few|TRBJ2-1|-
CASSESISLYEQFF
TGTGCCAGCAGTGAATCGATTAGTCTCTATGAGCAGTTCTTC
>TRBV5-4|-|TRBJ2-1|-
CASDSVYGDEQFF
TGTGCCAGCGATTCGGTTTACGGAGATGAGCAGTTCTTC